This T cell receptor beta chain was obtained from a study of CD8 T cells in Susac syndrome. The trim removed 0 bases at V and 7 bases at J, leaving 6 bases unmatched. CDR3 length: 15 amino acids. The germline CDR1 and CDR2 sequences are DFQATT and SNEGSKA (reference sequence). RNA was extracted with the RNeasy kit, and a quantity of roughly 0.5 to 1 ug was reverse transcribed using random hexamers. TCRdb independently ran MiXCR on the immunoSEQ multiplex PCR reads; one entry per CDR3 protein. The profile covers approximately 150,000 distinct CDR3 sequences, with 93% appearing a single time and 0.13% taken by the ten largest.

What was sequenced was CD4+ T cells from PBMCs. V usage is TRBV20-1 and J usage is TRBJ2-3; 11 nucleotides match TRBD2. This TCR derives from a human donor in good health. The CDR3 is CSARETSGVDYTQYF. The CDR3 nucleotides read TGCAGTGCTAGAGAGACTAGCGGGGTTGATTATACGCAGTATTTT.